These T cell receptor beta chains were read from a single sample in a study of technical replicates of blood from four donors. Sequenced by immunoSEQ multiplex PCR; TCRdb stores in-frame clones only, minus some. The profile shows approximately 79,000 clones, 95% to 97% of them singletons. Sequencing was done on a sample of T cells isolated from PBMCs. The receptors here all came from a human donor in good health. Each CDR3 is given with its conserved first and last residue. The D gene is left open where the match is weak. The size field is filled for only some rows; it gives once, few, many or a size class.

>.|TRBD2|TRBJ2-7|TRBV6-6
CASSYSELAGGYEQYF
TGTGCCAGCAGTTACTCGGAACTAGCGGGAGGTTACGAGCAGTACTTC
>once|.|TRBJ2-1|TRBV14
CASSRGRGNEQFF
TGTGCCAGCAGCAGGGGGAGAGGGAATGAGCAGTTCTTC
>.|TRBD1|TRBJ2-1|TRBV6-5
CASSYRQGEYNEQFF
TGTGCCAGCAGTTATCGACAGGGGGAGTACAATGAGCAGTTCTTC
>.|TRBD1|TRBJ2-7|TRBV6-5
CASSGDRETDEQYF
TGTGCCAGCAGTGGGGACAGGGAGACAGACGAGCAGTACTTC
>.|.|TRBJ2-5|TRBV4-3
CASSQDTSRRETQYF
TGCGCCAGCAGCCAAGATACTAGCCGGCGAGAGACCCAGTACTTC
>.|.|TRBJ1-1|TRBV10-1
CASSESIGEAFF
TGCGCCAGCAGTGAGTCGATCGGGGAAGCTTTCTTT
>.|.|TRBJ2-7|TRBV6-1
CASSIRGPYEQYF
TGTGCCAGCAGTATCAGGGGCCCCTACGAGCAGTACTTC
>.|.|TRBJ2-7|TRBV7-9
CASSSNTGQYF
TGTGCCAGCAGCTCCAATACGGGACAGTACTTC
>.|TRBD2|TRBJ2-1|TRBV7-8
CASSLVPRLATYNEQFF
TGTGCCAGCAGCTTAGTCCCCCGACTAGCGACCTACAATGAGCAGTTCTTC
>.|TRBD2|TRBJ2-5|TRBV10-3
CAISTPSGQETQYF
TGTGCCATCAGCACCCCTAGCGGCCAAGAGACCCAGTACTTC
>.|.|TRBJ2-2|TRBV27
CASSPSGWSGELFF
TGTGCCAGCAGTCCTTCGGGGTGGAGCGGGGAGCTGTTTTTT
>.|.|TRBJ2-2|TRBV6-6
CASSLDRPNTGELFF
TGTGCCAGCAGCCTGGACAGACCTAACACCGGGGAGCTGTTTTTT
>.|.|TRBJ2-2|TRBV27
CASSLLGTSRELFF
TGTGCCAGCAGTTTACTTGGGACTTCCAGGGAGCTGTTTTTT
>.|TRBD2|TRBJ2-1|TRBV28
CASTDGGKQFF
TGTGCCAGCACCGACGGGGGGAAGCAGTTCTTC
>.|TRBD2|TRBJ2-7|TRBV25-1
CASSELSSGIYEQYF
TGTGCCAGCAGTGAGCTGTCTAGCGGAATATACGAGCAGTACTTC
>.|.|TRBJ2-7|TRBV6-5
CASSYLGDSYEQYF
TGTGCCAGCAGTTACCTTGGAGACTCCTACGAGCAGTACTTC
>.|.|TRBJ1-5|TRBV5-6
CASSSDTTNQPQHF
TGTGCCAGCAGCTCGGACACCACCAATCAGCCCCAGCATTTT
>.|.|TRBJ1-1|TRBV9
CASSPSRMNTEAFF
TGTGCCAGCAGCCCATCCAGAATGAACACTGAAGCTTTCTTT
>.|.|TRBJ1-1|TRBV7-6
CASSSGTGNTEAFF
TGTGCCAGCAGCTCGGGCACAGGGAACACTGAAGCTTTCTTT
>.|.|TRBJ1-4|TRBV10-3
CACGYGDNEKLFF
TGTGCCTGCGGGTATGGGGATAATGAAAAACTGTTTTTT
>.|.|TRBJ2-3|TRBV19
CATKDSRKITDTQYF
TGTGCCACCAAGGACAGCAGAAAGATCACAGATACGCAGTATTTT
>.|TRBD1|TRBJ1-1|TRBV4-1
CASSRQGVEAFF
TGCGCCAGCAGCCGGCAGGGGGTTGAAGCTTTCTTT
>.|.|TRBJ1-1|TRBV27
CASSPTSNRGAFF
TGTGCCAGCAGTCCAACTTCCAATCGTGGTGCTTTCTTT
>few|.|TRBJ1-2|TRBV7-2
CASSFYSYGYTF
TGTGCCAGCAGCTTTTACAGCTATGGCTACACCTTC
>.|.|TRBJ1-1|TRBV14
CASSQVLGGEAFF
TGTGCCAGCAGCCAAGTTCTCGGGGGAGAAGCTTTCTTT
>.|.|TRBJ1-3|TRBV11-2
CASSLGVDTIYF
TGTGCCAGCAGCTTAGGAGTAGACACCATATATTTT
>.|.|TRBJ2-7|TRBV6-5
CASSYSTGGRAYEQYF
TGTGCCAGCAGTTACTCGACAGGTGGGAGGGCCTACGAGCAGTACTTC
>.|TRBD1|TRBJ2-2|TRBV5-6
CASSPIRGRRTGELFF
TGTGCCAGCAGCCCGATCAGGGGGCGAAGGACCGGGGAGCTGTTTTTT
>.|.|TRBJ1-2|TRBV30
CAWRGKPGQNLGGYTF
TGTGCCTGGAGAGGTAAACCGGGACAAAACCTTGGTGGCTACACCTTC
>.|TRBD1|TRBJ2-7|TRBV5-1
CASSLYPGQGSYEQYF
TGCGCCAGCAGCTTGTATCCGGGACAGGGCTCCTACGAGCAGTACTTC
>.|.|TRBJ1-2|TRBV6-1
CARWGDYGYTF
TGTGCCAGATGGGGGGACTATGGCTACACCTTC
>.|TRBD2|TRBJ2-7|TRBV5-1
CASSLGLGTYEQYF
TGCGCCAGTTCATTGGGACTAGGTACCTACGAGCAGTACTTC
>.|TRBD1|TRBJ2-3|TRBV9
CASSETLGTGITDTQYF
TGTGCCAGCAGCGAGACCTTGGGGACAGGGATCACAGATACGCAGTATTTT
>.|.|TRBJ1-1|TRBV6-5
CASSYSHSSHTEAFF
TGTGCCAGCAGTTACTCCCACTCTTCCCACACTGAAGCTTTCTTT
>.|.|TRBJ2-1|TRBV19
CASRWMAGIDNEQFF
TGTGCCAGTAGATGGATGGCGGGAATTGACAATGAGCAGTTCTTC
>.|TRBD2|TRBJ2-7|TRBV27
CASAPEPKRELPSEQYF
TGTGCCAGCGCTCCTGAACCAAAGCGGGAGCTCCCTTCCGAGCAGTACTTC
>.|TRBD2|TRBJ2-2|TRBV11-2
CARLLHGLAGGPGELFF
TGTGCCAGACTTTTACACGGACTAGCGGGAGGGCCCGGGGAGCTGTTTTTT
>.|.|TRBJ2-7|TRBV27
CASSASSGPSSYEQYF
TGTGCCAGCAGTGCGAGCAGCGGGCCGAGCTCCTACGAGCAGTACTTC
>.|.|TRBJ2-2|TRBV4-1
CASSPRRDTGELFF
TGCGCCAGCAGCCCCCGCCGGGACACCGGGGAGCTGTTTTTT